These 25 T cell receptor beta chains were sequenced from one sample in a study of T cells in Graves' hyperthyroidism and ophthalmopathy. RNA transcripts gave rise to amplified TCR beta CDR3 regions. In the first-round RT-PCR of the TCR CDR3, the HTBI primer set was used. TCRdb ran MiXCR on the multiplex PCR reads and lists one entry per CDR3 protein. The sample includes some 550,000 distinct CDR3 sequences, under 25% seen only once; the top ten take 26%. Sequencing used blood. The receptors shown here come from a man between 18 and 29 years old with Graves' hyperthyroidism.

This clonotype has at least ten counts. The CDR3 protein is CASSSTTRGEAKNIQYF. The CDR3, as DNA: TGTGCCAGCAGCTCTACGACACGAGGAGAGGCCAAAAACATTCAGTACTTC. The gene calls are TRBV7-8 and TRBJ2-4; D gene ambiguous. The germline V gene has CDR1 SGHVS and CDR2 FQNEAQ. Trimming left V 4 bases short and J 1 base short, with 17 bases between. The CDR3 spans 17 residues.

To note about this clonotype: Given the absence of the conserved phenylalanine or tryptophan at the CDR3 end, a read error is likely. The chain recombines TRBV28 with TRBJ1-3; TRBD1 is a possible D gene (6 bases). Trimming shortened V by 3 bases and J by 3 bases, and 9 bases separated the two germline ends. In germline, CDR1 is MDHEN, CDR2 SYDVKM. This CDR3 is built from 14 residues. CDR3 nucleotide sequence: TGTGCCAGCAGTTTCAGGGGCGATGGAAACACCATATATTCT. It is translated as CASSFRGDGNTIYS.

This clonotype was seen ten or more times. The V and J genes are TRBV7-9 and TRBJ2-7; the match to TRBD1 covers 7 bases. CDR1 and CDR2 from the germline V gene are SEHNR and FQNEAQ (reference sequence). With 0 bases clipped from V and 3 bases from J, the junction kept 5 bases outside the gene matches. The CDR3 sequence is 15 residues long. The CDR3 protein is CASSLASAGGYEQYF. CDR3 nucleotides: TGTGCCAGCAGCTTAGCGAGTGCAGGGGGCTACGAGCAGTACTTC. Full variable domain (remainder filled in from reference TRBV7-9 and TRBJ2-7): DTGVSQNPRHKITKRGQNVTFRCDPISEHNRLYWYRQTLGQGPEFLTYFQNEAQLEKSRLLSDRFSAERPKGSFSTLEIQRTEQGDSAMYLCASSLASAGGYEQYFGPGTRLTVT.

This clonotype was recorded a few times. V usage is TRBV11-2 and J usage is TRBJ1-1; D remains ambiguous. The CDR3 totals 14 residues. CDR1 is SGHAT and CDR2 is FQNNGV in the germline V gene. Trimming left V 5 bases short and J 0 bases short, with 10 bases between. The CDR3 spells CASSPRSLNTEAFF. As DNA, the CDR3 is TGTGCCAGCAGCCCTAGAAGCTTGAACACTGAAGCTTTCTTT.

There are many counts of this clonotype. The chain has TRBV28 and TRBJ2-7; D may be TRBD1 or TRBD2 (5 bases each). V lost 3 bases and J lost 3, with 12 bases in between. The CDR3 is 14 residues long. CDR1 and CDR2 (germline): MDHEN, SYDVKM. CDR3 coding DNA: TGTGCCAGCAGTTTGGGACCTCCCTTCTACGAGCAGTACTTC. This translates into CASSLGPPFYEQYF.

This clonotype has ten or more counts. V is TRBV5-5 and J is TRBJ1-1; no firm D call. The CDR3 covers 13 residues. V dropped 4 bases and J dropped 2 bases, with 9 bases sitting between them. Germline V gene data show CDR1 as SGHKS and CDR2 as YYEKEE (reference sequence). The CDR3 sequence is CASSTDSNTEAFF. CDR3 DNA: TGTGCCAGCAGCACGGACTCAAACACTGAAGCTTTCTTT.

At least ten counts were recorded for this clonotype. The chain joins TRBV7-9 to TRBJ2-5; TRBD1 matches 10 bases. Losses at the gene ends were 0 bases for V and 5 bases for J; bases not matched to a gene: 9. Germline CDR1 and CDR2: SEHNR and FQNEAQ (reference sequence). The length of the CDR3 is 17 residues. CDR3 sequence (DNA): TGTGCCAGCAGCTTAGCGTCGGGACAGGGGATGTGGGAGACCCAGTACTTC. This gives the protein CASSLASGQGMWETQYF. The complete variable domain, with remaining parts taken from reference TRBV7-9 and TRBJ2-5, reads DTGVSQNPRHKITKRGQNVTFRCDPISEHNRLYWYRQTLGQGPEFLTYFQNEAQLEKSRLLSDRFSAERPKGSFSTLEIQRTEQGDSAMYLCASSLASGQGMWETQYFGPGTRLLVL.

On this clonotype: A much larger clone lies a single base off, so this may be a read error. This sequence joins TRBV2 and TRBJ2-3; possibly TRBD1 for D (6 bases). The CDR3 runs 12 residues. In germline, CDR1 is SNHLY, CDR2 FYNNEI. V lost 10 bases and J 6 bases, leaving 14 bases between the germline ends. The CDR3 DNA is TGTGCCACCCAAAGGGGGTCGGATACGCAGTATTTT. Protein sequence: CATQRGSDTQYF.

This clonotype has a handful of counts. The germline gene is not matched at one end of the junction; a read error may be the cause. J is TRBJ2-4 and V is TRBV10-3, with D tentatively TRBD1 (5 bases). The CDR3 has 17 residues. Germline loops: CDR1 ENHRY, CDR2 SYGVKD. The CDR3 bases are TGTGCCATAGATCAGGGCCCGAATGGGGTGGCCAAAAACATTAAGTACTTC. Protein sequence: CAIDQGPNGVAKNIKYF.

This clonotype was counted at least ten times. The chain combines TRBV20-1 with TRBJ2-7, with 9 bases aligning to TRBD2. Germline CDR1 reads DFQATT; CDR2 reads SNEGSKA (reference sequence). V lost 0 bases to trimming and J lost 6 bases; unmatched junction nucleotides: 9. This CDR3 comprises 15 residues. CDR3 region: CSARDHGERGAEQYF. The DNA for the CDR3 is TGCAGTGCTAGAGATCACGGCGAGCGGGGGGCCGAGCAGTACTTC.

The chain joins TRBV12-3 or TRBV12-4 to TRBJ2-1; TRBD2 is a possible D gene (6 bases). CDR3 size: 12 residues. Deletions cut 4 bases from V and 10 bases from J, with 11 bases between. CDR3 nucleotides: TGTGCCAGCAGTTCGAGGAGCGGGGAGCAGTTCTTC. Protein sequence: CASSSRSGEQFF.

Ten or more counts support this clonotype. This rearrangement joins TRBV5-1 to TRBJ1-1; 7 nucleotides line up with TRBD1. The CDR3 totals 16 residues. From germline, CDR1 is SGHRS and CDR2 YFSETQ. The V and J ends lost 2 bases and 1 base, in that order; junction bases with no gene match: 8. The CDR3 DNA is TGCGCCAGCAGCTTTCATCCGGGACAGCCGAACACTGAAGCTTTCTTT. Its protein product is CASSFHPGQPNTEAFF.

The CDR3 nucleotides are TGTGCCTGGAGTGGGCGAACGGAAGCTTTCTTT. This sequence encodes CAWSGRTEAFF. The J gene is TRBJ1-1, the V gene TRBV30; D remains ambiguous. The CDR3 is 11 residues long. The V gene's germline CDR1 is GTSNPN and CDR2 SVGIG (reference sequence). V lost 1 base, J lost 8 bases, and 8 bases lay in between.

This clonotype came up a few times. V gene TRBV11-1 combines with J gene TRBJ1-2, with unresolved D. V lost 0 bases and J lost 0, with 17 bases in between. Germline V gene sequence: CDR1 SGHAT, CDR2 FQDESV (reference sequence). There are 18 residues in the CDR3. Written as DNA, the CDR3 is TGTGCCAGCAGCTTAGCCCTCCACTGGGCAGCTGCTAACTATGGCTACACCTTC. It codes for CASSLALHWAAANYGYTF.

This sequence joins TRBV4-1 and TRBJ2-2; D gene unclear. The CDR3 covers 14 residues. Germline values: CDR1 MGHRA, CDR2 YSYEKL. With 4 bases removed from V and 3 bases from J, the gap between germline ends came to 9 bases. The CDR3, as DNA: TGCGCCAGCAGCCCCGGTGTGCACACCGGGGAGCTGTTTTTT. It codes for CASSPGVHTGELFF.

This clonotype was found many times. The J gene is TRBJ2-7, the V gene TRBV12-3 or TRBV12-4, with D perhaps matching TRBD1 or TRBD2 (5 bases each). V was cut by 5 bases and J by 0 bases, with 14 bases left in between. This CDR3 has 15 residues. For the CDR3, the DNA is TGTGCCAGCAGTCCACCGGGACGGATCTCCTACGAGCAGTACTTC. It encodes CASSPPGRISYEQYF.

This clonotype turned up a few times. The CDR3 nucleotides read TGTGCCAGCAGCCGCGTTTTAGAAGCTTTCTTT. Its protein product is CASSRVLEAFF. The rearrangement joins TRBV28 to TRBJ1-1; D remains ambiguous. The CDR3 runs to 11 residues. V lost 6 bases, J lost 8 bases, and 10 bases lay in between. CDR1 is MDHEN and CDR2 is SYDVKM in the germline V gene.

Many counts were recorded for this clonotype. The V and J genes are TRBV6-1 and TRBJ1-5; D gene uncertain. Germline CDR1 is MNHNS and CDR2 is SASEGT. This CDR3 is built from 15 residues. V was trimmed by 6 bases and J by 0 bases, leaving 12 bases between them. The CDR3 DNA reads TGTGCCAGCAGACCAATACAATATAGCAATCAGCCCCAGCATTTT. Protein product: CASRPIQYSNQPQHF.

This clonotype was counted ten times or more. Because it lacks the conserved phenylalanine or tryptophan at the end, this CDR3 is likely a read error. The DNA is omitted, as the CDR3 cannot be located on it reliably, and the CDR3 follows TCRdb's listing. The CDR3 sequence: CASAWARC. The genes are TRBV12-3 or TRBV12-4 and TRBJ1-2. 8 amino acids form the CDR3, both terminal residues included.

This clonotype was observed many times. This may be a read error: a much more frequent sequence differs by one nucleotide. The chain is built from TRBV6-1 and TRBJ1-5; tentative D call: TRBD1 (5 bases). The CDR3 loop spans 17 amino acids. The germline gives CDR1 MNHNS, CDR2 SASEGT. Trimming took off 1 base at V and 1 base at J, with 14 bases between the two ends. The CDR3 loop is CASSEVFWDGSNQPQHF. CDR3 nucleotide sequence: TGTGCCAGCAGTGAAGTATTTTGGGACGGAAGCAATCAGCCCCAGCATTTT.

This clonotype has ten or more counts. The V call is TRBV27, the J call TRBJ2-5; D might be TRBD2 (5 bases). The CDR3 length is 13 residues. V lost 2 bases and J 4 bases, leaving 8 bases between the germline ends. Germline CDR1 MNHEY, CDR2 SMNVEV (reference sequence). Written as DNA, the CDR3 is TGTGCCAGCAGTTTAAGGAGGACAGAGACCCAGTACTTC. Translation: CASSLRRTETQYF.

This clonotype was seen repeatedly, ten times or more. The chain links TRBV5-1 to TRBJ1-2; D uncertain. Trimming left V 0 bases short and J 5 bases short, with 14 bases between. Germline V gene sequence: CDR1 SGHRS, CDR2 YFSETQ. The CDR3 totals 15 residues. The CDR3 nucleotides are TGCGCCAGCAGCTTGGAGTACGGCGGGGTTTATGGCTACACCTTC. Encoded protein: CASSLEYGGVYGYTF.

This clonotype has only a few counts. The chain recombines TRBV24-1 with TRBJ1-4; D is unresolved. The length of the CDR3 is 13 residues. The germline V gene encodes CDR1 KGHDR and CDR2 SFDVKD. Between the trimmed V and J ends, which lost 3 bases and 10 bases, there was a span of 11 bases. The CDR3 bases are TGTGCCACCAGTGATCACTTAAGTAGAAAACTGTTTTTT. Protein product: CATSDHLSRKLFF.

This clonotype came up many times. The chain joins TRBV28 to TRBJ1-5; D remains ambiguous. This CDR3 is built from 15 residues. The germline V and J ends were trimmed by 7 bases and 4 bases, with 17 bases remaining between them. The V gene's germline CDR1 is MDHEN and CDR2 SYDVKM. The DNA of the CDR3 is TGTGCCAGCACCGGACCCCGGGCCCCAAATCAGCCCCAGCATTTT. It is translated as CASTGPRAPNQPQHF.

This clonotype was picked up many times. This chain links TRBV6-1 with TRBJ1-5, with D hard to call. CDR1 is MNHNS and CDR2 is SASEGT in the germline V gene. This CDR3 is built from 13 residues. The V end lost 3 bases, the J end lost 6 bases, and 9 bases lay between the germline ends. The CDR3 protein is CASSEYPGQPQHF. CDR3 in DNA: TGTGCCAGCAGTGAGTACCCGGGTCAGCCCCAGCATTTT.